A single sample is the source of the 16 T cell receptor beta chains below, sequenced in a study of blood T cell repertoires in COVID-19. TCRdb keeps only in-frame clones here, not all; method: immunoSEQ multiplex PCR. The repertoire holds under 65,000 clones, 70% to 85% seen once, with less than 6.5% in the top ten. Sequencing was done on a sample of peripheral blood. All receptors come from an older woman with acute or convalescent COVID-19.

The rearrangement joins TRBV20-1 to TRBJ1-1; D is perhaps TRBD1 (5 bases). Germline V gives CDR1 DFQATT, CDR2 SNEGSKA (reference sequence). This CDR3 region has 10 residues. The CDR3 loop is CGGGNTEAFF. For the CDR3, the DNA is TGCGGGGGAGGGAACACTGAAGCTTTCTTT.

This sequence joins TRBV7-2 and TRBJ1-5, with D possibly TRBD1 on 6 matching bases. The CDR3 consists of 15 residues. Germline CDR1 SGHTA, CDR2 FQGNSA. Between the trimmed V and J ends, which lost 5 bases and 0 bases, there was a span of 11 bases. The CDR3 sequence: CASSLGQNSNQPQHF. The DNA of the CDR3 is TGTGCCAGCAGCCTTGGACAGAATAGCAATCAGCCCCAGCATTTT.

By its share, this clone is medium-sized. The chain is built from TRBV11-2 and TRBJ1-1; perhaps TRBD1 as D (5 bases). V was shortened by 5 bases and J by 3 bases, with 16 bases between the two germline ends. CDR3 length equals 15 residues. CDR1 and CDR2 from the germline V gene are SGHAT and FQNNGV. The CDR3 loop reads CASSAYLGGHTEAFF. The DNA of the CDR3 is TGTGCCAGCAGCGCATACCTCGGGGGACACACTGAAGCTTTCTTT. Supplemented by reference TRBV11-2 and TRBJ1-1, the full variable domain reads EAGVAQSPRYKIIEKRQSVAFWCNPISGHATLYWYQQILGQGPKLLIQFQNNGVVDDSQLPKDRFSAERLKGVDSTLKIQPAKLEDSAVYLCASSAYLGGHTEAFFGQGTRLTVV.

V is TRBV24-1 and J is TRBJ1-5; tentative D call: TRBD1 (5 bases). This CDR3 has 16 amino acids. Germline assignment: CDR1 KGHDR and CDR2 SFDVKD. V was shortened by 5 bases and J by 2 bases, with 15 bases between the two germline ends. DNA of the CDR3: TGTGCCACCAGTGTTCAACCCCGGGGGGGCAATCAGCCCCAGCATTTT. This gives the protein CATSVQPRGGNQPQHF.

This rearrangement joins TRBV12-3 or TRBV12-4 to TRBJ2-1; 8 bases line up with TRBD2. CDR3 length equals 12 residues. V lost 3 bases and J lost 10; bases outside the gene matches: 2. The CDR3 DNA reads TGTGCCAGCAGTTTGCGGGGGGTAGAGCAGTTCTTC. Translating gives CASSLRGVEQFF.

This clone was counted ten times or more. V is TRBV7-2 and J is TRBJ2-7; D gene uncertain. This CDR3 has 13 residues. With 1 base removed from V and 6 bases from J, the gap between germline ends came to 10 bases. Germline CDR1 reads SGHTA; CDR2 reads FQGNSA. CDR3 DNA sequence: TGTGCCAGCAGCTTAGTAGGCGGAAGCGAGCAGTACTTC. This encodes CASSLVGGSEQYF.

This clone was recorded only once. J is TRBJ2-2 and V is TRBV5-1; maybe TRBD1 (6 bases). The germline V gene has CDR1 SGHRS and CDR2 YFSETQ. This CDR3 has 16 residues. V lost 4 bases and J 4 bases, leaving 17 bases between the germline ends. CDR3 sequence: CASSPRTTGTTGELFF. CDR3 nucleotide sequence: TGCGCCAGCAGCCCGAGGACAACAGGGACCACCGGGGAGCTGTTTTTT.

V and J are TRBV9 and TRBJ2-3; D ambiguous. The CDR3 length is 17 residues. V lost 4 bases and J 2 bases, leaving 20 bases between the germline ends. Germline V lookup: CDR1 SGDLS, CDR2 YYNGEE. CDR3 sequence: CASSPKPLQAITDTQYF. DNA of the CDR3: TGTGCCAGCAGCCCCAAACCTCTTCAAGCCATCACAGATACGCAGTATTTT.

V gene TRBV19 combines with J gene TRBJ2-5; 10 bases are shared with TRBD2. The germline V gene encodes CDR1 LNHDA and CDR2 SQIVND (reference sequence). Trimming at V came to 7 bases and at J to 3 bases, leaving 2 bases not matched to a gene. CDR3 size: 13 residues. The CDR3 sequence: CASKTSGEETQYF. The CDR3 bases are TGTGCCAGTAAAACTAGCGGGGAAGAGACCCAGTACTTC.

The gene calls are TRBV9 and TRBJ1-1; no firm D call. This CDR3 is built from 14 residues. Germline V CDR1 and CDR2: SGDLS, YYNGEE. V dropped 0 bases and J dropped 0 bases, with 6 bases sitting between them. The DNA for the CDR3 is TGTGCCAGCAGCGTAGTCCCCATGAACACTGAAGCTTTCTTT. Residues: CASSVVPMNTEAFF.

The gene calls are TRBV9 and TRBJ1-2; D possibly corresponds to TRBD1 (5 bases). Trimming cost V 4 bases and J 4 bases, with 14 bases left between them. The length of the CDR3 is 14 residues. CDR1 is SGDLS, CDR2 YYNGEE, per germline. In nucleotides, the CDR3 is TGTGCCAGCAGCTCTGGGGGAGGATTCTATGGCTACACCTTC. Protein product: CASSSGGGFYGYTF.

The chain has TRBV6-4 and TRBJ2-1; D gene unclear. V lost 2 bases, J lost 5 bases, and 10 bases lay in between. The length of the CDR3 is 14 residues. Germline V gene lookup returns CDR1 MRHNA and CDR2 SNTAGT. The CDR3 bases are TGTGCCAGCAGTGACGGTGACTCTAACAATGAGCAGTTCTTC. Translation gives CASSDGDSNNEQFF.

The chain links TRBV6-5 to TRBJ2-7; TRBD2 is a possible D gene (6 bases). Per germline, CDR1 MNHEY and CDR2 SVGAGI. The CDR3 totals 13 residues. V dropped 7 bases and J dropped 2 bases, with 12 bases sitting between them. The CDR3 region has the DNA TGTGCCAGCAACCGGGACTTGGCCTACGAGCAGTACTTC. Translation: CASNRDLAYEQYF.

Notes on this clone: Other DNA sequences of this sample code for an identical CDR3. This chain joins TRBV21-1 and TRBJ1-2; the table's D gene call, TRBD1, was not cross checked with the DNA. TRBV21-1 is given as a pseudogene. CDR3 length: 16 amino acids. CDR3 coding DNA: TGTGCCAGCCCGAAGGTTCCGACAGGGATTTTATATGGCTACACCTTC. This sequence encodes CASPKVPTGILYGYTF.

This sequence joins TRBV19 and TRBJ2-3; D not resolved. Germline CDR1 LNHDA, CDR2 SQIVND (reference sequence). The CDR3 has 14 residues. V was cut by 3 bases and J by 0 bases, with 7 bases left in between. CDR3 nucleotide sequence: TGTGCCAGTAGTATTGGTAGCAGCACAGATACGCAGTATTTT. Protein: CASSIGSSTDTQYF.

This rearrangement joins TRBV9 to TRBJ1-5; D unclear. The V gene lost 1 base and the J gene lost 0 bases, with 8 bases spanning the gap. From germline, CDR1 is SGDLS and CDR2 YYNGEE. The CDR3 totals 15 residues. CDR3 sequence: CASSVTANSNQPQHF. The CDR3 DNA is TGTGCCAGCAGCGTAACAGCAAATAGCAATCAGCCCCAGCATTTT.